These T cell receptor beta chains were read from a single sample in a study of blood T cell repertoires in COVID-19. Here immunoSEQ multiplex PCR was the method, and the copy in TCRdb shows in-frame clones only, minus some. Seen here are around 230,000 clones, over 80% observed once, and the top ten hold 27%. The sample was peripheral blood. All receptors come from a man in his forties or fifties with acute or convalescent COVID-19. The conserved cysteine and the conserved F or W are not part of the CDR3 here. D genes are given only for firm matches.

d_gene	v_gene	j_gene	CDR3aa
-	TRBV7-3	TRBJ1-3	ASSLNSGEGNTIY
TRBD2	TRBV7-2	TRBJ2-1	ASSPRLAGGRGHQF
-	TRBV15	TRBJ1-3	ATSRDQGIGNTIY
-	TRBV20-1	TRBJ1-2	STSDNYGYT
TRBD1	TRBV7-2	TRBJ1-2	ASRQATGGSYGYT
-	TRBV24-1	TRBJ1-1	ATSDFGRGETEAF
-	TRBV5-1	TRBJ2-7	ASRPLAGGRYEQY
-	TRBV3-1/TRBV3-2	TRBJ2-4	ASSRTRDRAKNIQY
-	TRBV19	TRBJ1-4	ASSDKGLFNEKLF
-	TRBV29-1	TRBJ2-7	SVVWPLNYEQY
-	TRBV30	TRBJ1-1	AWSRTGNTEAF
TRBD1	TRBV30	TRBJ1-1	AWRSTGGLTEAF
-	TRBV4-2	TRBJ2-1	ASSQAGRANEQF
TRBD1	TRBV20-1	TRBJ2-6	SASSGQPSGANVLT
TRBD1	TRBV12-3/TRBV12-4	TRBJ1-2	ASREQGTYGYT
TRBD1	TRBV2	TRBJ1-5	ASSPTGGSNQPQH
TRBD1	TRBV19	TRBJ1-2	ASRETGTPNYGYT
-	TRBV18	TRBJ1-3	ASSPFTDRNTIY
-	TRBV29-1	TRBJ1-2	SVGDRPYYGYT
-	TRBV6-5	TRBJ2-3	ASSYGGSTDTQY
-	TRBV24-1	TRBJ1-3	ATSDLGGAGSSGNTIY
-	TRBV15	TRBJ1-5	ATSPKGALGSNQPQH
-	TRBV19	TRBJ2-7	ASSIYESSYEQY
-	TRBV5-1	TRBJ2-5	ASSPGQLQETQY
-	TRBV12-3/TRBV12-4	TRBJ1-6	ASSLGSGSPLH
TRBD2	TRBV6-2/TRBV6-3	TRBJ2-7	ASSLGLAGGHEQY
TRBD1	TRBV7-9	TRBJ1-5	ASSQGTGAFQPQH
-	TRBV6-5	TRBJ1-3	ASVGGNGNTIY
-	TRBV7-3	TRBJ2-1	ASSFGTGTPL
-	TRBV7-9	TRBJ2-3	ASSLGQPSPSTDTQY
TRBD1	TRBV3-1/TRBV3-2	TRBJ2-2	ASSQDRTGRGELF
-	TRBV5-1	TRBJ1-3	ASSRRGEDSGNTIY
TRBD2	TRBV7-3	TRBJ2-7	ASSVSGAPYEQY
TRBD1	TRBV6-5	TRBJ1-2	ASSYSSLDRVF
-	TRBV11-3	TRBJ2-1	ASSLGGGTSSNEQF
TRBD2	TRBV7-9	TRBJ2-1	ASSFPWRESNEQF
-	TRBV6-2/TRBV6-3	TRBJ1-1	ASSYPAGRGRVGPEAF
-	TRBV11-2	TRBJ1-2	ASTSGGESGYT
-	TRBV7-2	TRBJ1-1	ASSFPGYSSEAF
-	TRBV5-6	TRBJ2-7	ASLDTRTYEQY